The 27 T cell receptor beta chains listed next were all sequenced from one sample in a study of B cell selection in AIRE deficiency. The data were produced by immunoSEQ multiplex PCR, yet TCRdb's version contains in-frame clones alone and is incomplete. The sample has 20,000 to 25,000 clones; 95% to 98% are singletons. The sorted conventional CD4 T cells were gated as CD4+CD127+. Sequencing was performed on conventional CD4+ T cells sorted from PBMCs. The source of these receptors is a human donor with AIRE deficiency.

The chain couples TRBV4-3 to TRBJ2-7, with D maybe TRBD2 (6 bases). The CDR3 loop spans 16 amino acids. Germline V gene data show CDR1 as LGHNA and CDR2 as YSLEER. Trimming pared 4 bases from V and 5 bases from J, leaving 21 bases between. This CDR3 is CASSPISSGPGNEQYF. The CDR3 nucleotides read TGCGCCAGCAGCCCAATTAGTAGCGGACCAGGTAACGAGCAGTACTTC.

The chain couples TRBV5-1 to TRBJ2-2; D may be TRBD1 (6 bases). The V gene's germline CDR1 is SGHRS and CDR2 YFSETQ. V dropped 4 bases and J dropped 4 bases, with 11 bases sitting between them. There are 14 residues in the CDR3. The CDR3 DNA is TGCGCCAGCAGCCTCAGGACAGTCACCGGGGAGCTGTTTTTT. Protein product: CASSLRTVTGELFF.

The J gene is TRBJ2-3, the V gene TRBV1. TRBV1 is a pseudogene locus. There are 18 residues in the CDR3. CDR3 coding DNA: TGCACCAGCAGCCCCTCCTTAGGAGGGGGTGGGGGTGTCGATACGCAGTATTTT. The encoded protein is CTSSPSLGGGGGVDTQYF.

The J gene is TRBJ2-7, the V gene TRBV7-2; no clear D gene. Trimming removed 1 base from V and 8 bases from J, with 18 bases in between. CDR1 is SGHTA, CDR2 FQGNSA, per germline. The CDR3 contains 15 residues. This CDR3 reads CASSLGGQLGLKQYF. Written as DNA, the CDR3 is TGTGCCAGCAGCTTAGGAGGTCAGCTTGGCTTGAAGCAGTACTTC. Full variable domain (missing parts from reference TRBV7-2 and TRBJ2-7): GAGVSQSPSNKVTEKGKDVELRCDPISGHTALYWYRQSLGQGLEFLIYFQGNSAPDKSGLPSDRFSAERTGGSVSTLTIQRTQQEDSAVYLCASSLGGQLGLKQYFGPGTRLTVT.

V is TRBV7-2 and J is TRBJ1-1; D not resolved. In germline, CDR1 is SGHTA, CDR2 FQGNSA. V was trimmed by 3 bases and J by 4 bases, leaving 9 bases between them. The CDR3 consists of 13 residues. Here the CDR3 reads CASSFRGSTEAFF. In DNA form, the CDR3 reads TGTGCCAGCAGCTTCAGAGGGAGCACTGAAGCTTTCTTT. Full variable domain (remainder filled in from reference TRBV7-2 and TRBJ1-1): GAGVSQSPSNKVTEKGKDVELRCDPISGHTALYWYRQSLGQGLEFLIYFQGNSAPDKSGLPSDRFSAERTGGSVSTLTIQRTQQEDSAVYLCASSFRGSTEAFFGQGTRLTVV.

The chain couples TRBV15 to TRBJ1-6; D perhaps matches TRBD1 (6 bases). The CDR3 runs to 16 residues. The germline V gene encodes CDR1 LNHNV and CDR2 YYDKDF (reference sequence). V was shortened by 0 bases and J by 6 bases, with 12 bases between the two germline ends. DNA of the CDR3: TGTGCCACCAGCAGAGAGACAGGCCCTTCTAATTCACCCCTCCACTTT. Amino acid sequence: CATSRETGPSNSPLHF.

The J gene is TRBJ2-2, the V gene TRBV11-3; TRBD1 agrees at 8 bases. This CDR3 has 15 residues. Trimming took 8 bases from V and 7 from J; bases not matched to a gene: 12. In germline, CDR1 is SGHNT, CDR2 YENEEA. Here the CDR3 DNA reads TGTGCCAGCCTGCCACAGGGGGGCGGTTTCGGGGAGCTGTTTTTT. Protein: CASLPQGGGFGELFF.

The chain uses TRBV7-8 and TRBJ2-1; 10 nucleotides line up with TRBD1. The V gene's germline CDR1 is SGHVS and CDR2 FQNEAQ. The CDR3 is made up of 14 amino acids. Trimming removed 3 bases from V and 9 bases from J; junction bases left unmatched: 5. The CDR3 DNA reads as TGTGCCAGCAGCTTGGGACAGGGGTACCGTGAGCAGTTCTTC. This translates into CASSLGQGYREQFF.

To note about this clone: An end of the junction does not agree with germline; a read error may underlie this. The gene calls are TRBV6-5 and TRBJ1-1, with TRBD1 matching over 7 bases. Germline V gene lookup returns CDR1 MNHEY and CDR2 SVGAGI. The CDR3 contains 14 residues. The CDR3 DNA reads TGTGCCATCAGTGAAAGGGGGCGCGGCACTGAAGCTTTCTTT. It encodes CAISERGRGTEAFF.

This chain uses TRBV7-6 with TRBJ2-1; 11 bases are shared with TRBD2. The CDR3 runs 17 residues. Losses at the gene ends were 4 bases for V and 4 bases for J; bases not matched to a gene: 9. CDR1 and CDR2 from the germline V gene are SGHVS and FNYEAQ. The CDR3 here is CASSSHSGGAMYNEQFF. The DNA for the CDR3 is TGTGCCAGCAGCTCCCATAGCGGGGGGGCCATGTACAATGAGCAGTTCTTC.

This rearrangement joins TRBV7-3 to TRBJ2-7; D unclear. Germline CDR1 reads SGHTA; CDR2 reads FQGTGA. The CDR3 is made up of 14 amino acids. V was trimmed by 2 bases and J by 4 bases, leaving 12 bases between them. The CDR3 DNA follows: TGTGCCAGCAGCTTAGGCATTCGCACTTACGAGCAGTACTTC. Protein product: CASSLGIRTYEQYF.

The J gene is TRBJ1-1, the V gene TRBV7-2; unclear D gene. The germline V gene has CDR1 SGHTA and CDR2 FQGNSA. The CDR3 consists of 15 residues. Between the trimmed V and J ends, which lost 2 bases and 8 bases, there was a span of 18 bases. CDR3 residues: CASSLLAIGSPEAFF. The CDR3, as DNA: TGTGCCAGCAGCTTACTTGCGATCGGCTCACCGGAAGCTTTCTTT.

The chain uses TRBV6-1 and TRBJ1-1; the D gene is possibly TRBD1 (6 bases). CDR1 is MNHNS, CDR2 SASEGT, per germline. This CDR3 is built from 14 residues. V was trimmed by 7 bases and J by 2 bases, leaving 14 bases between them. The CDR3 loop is CASKIDRSNTEAFF. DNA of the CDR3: TGTGCCAGCAAGATAGACAGGAGCAACACTGAAGCTTTCTTT.

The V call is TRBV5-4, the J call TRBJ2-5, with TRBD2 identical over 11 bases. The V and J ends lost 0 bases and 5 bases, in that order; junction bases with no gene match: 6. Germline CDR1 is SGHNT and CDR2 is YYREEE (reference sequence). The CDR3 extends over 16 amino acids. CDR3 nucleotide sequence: TGTGCCAGCAGCTTGGATGCTAGCGGGGGGAAGGAGACCCAGTACTTC. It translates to CASSLDASGGKETQYF.

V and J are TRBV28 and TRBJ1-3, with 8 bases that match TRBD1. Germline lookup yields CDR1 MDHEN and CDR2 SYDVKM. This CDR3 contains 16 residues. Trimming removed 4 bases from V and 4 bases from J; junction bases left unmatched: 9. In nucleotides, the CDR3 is TGTGCCAGCAGTTCGCCCAGGGGGCATAGGGGAAACACCATATATTTT. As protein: CASSSPRGHRGNTIYF.

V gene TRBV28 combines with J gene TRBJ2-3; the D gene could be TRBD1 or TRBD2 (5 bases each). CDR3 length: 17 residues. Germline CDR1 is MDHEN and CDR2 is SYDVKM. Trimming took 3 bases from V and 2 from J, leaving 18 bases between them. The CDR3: CASSFGLGRGTTDTQYF. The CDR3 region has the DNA TGTGCCAGCAGTTTTGGTTTGGGTCGAGGGACCACAGATACGCAGTATTTT.

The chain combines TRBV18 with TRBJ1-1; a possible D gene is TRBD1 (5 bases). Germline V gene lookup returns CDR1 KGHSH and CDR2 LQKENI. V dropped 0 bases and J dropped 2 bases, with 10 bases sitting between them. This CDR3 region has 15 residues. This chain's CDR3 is CASSPPGVPNTEAFF. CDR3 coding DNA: TGTGCCAGCTCACCACCGGGGGTTCCAAACACTGAAGCTTTCTTT.

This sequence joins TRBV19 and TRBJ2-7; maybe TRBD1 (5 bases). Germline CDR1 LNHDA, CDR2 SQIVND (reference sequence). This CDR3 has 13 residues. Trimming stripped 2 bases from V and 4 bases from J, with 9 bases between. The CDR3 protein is CASSIRTTYEQYF. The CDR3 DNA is TGTGCCAGTAGTATACGGACAACTTACGAGCAGTACTTC. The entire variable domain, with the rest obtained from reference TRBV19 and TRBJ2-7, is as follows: DGGITQSPKYLFRKEGQNVTLSCEQNLNHDAMYWYRQDPGQGLRLIYYSQIVNDFQKGDIAEGYSVSREKKESFPLTVTSAQKNPTAFYLCASSIRTTYEQYFGPGTRLTVT.

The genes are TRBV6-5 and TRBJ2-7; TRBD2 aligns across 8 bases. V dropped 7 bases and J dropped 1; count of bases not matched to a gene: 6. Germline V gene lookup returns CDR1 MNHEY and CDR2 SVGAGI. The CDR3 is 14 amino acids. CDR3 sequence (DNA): TGTGCCAGCATTCGGGGGGGGTCGTCCTACGAGCAGTACTTC. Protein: CASIRGGSSYEQYF.

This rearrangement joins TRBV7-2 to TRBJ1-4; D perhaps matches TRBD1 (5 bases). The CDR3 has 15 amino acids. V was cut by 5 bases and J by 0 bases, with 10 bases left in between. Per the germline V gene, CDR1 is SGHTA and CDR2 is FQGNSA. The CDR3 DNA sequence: TGTGCCAGCAGCGCCTTCAGGGCAACTAATGAAAAACTGTTTTTT. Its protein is CASSAFRATNEKLFF.

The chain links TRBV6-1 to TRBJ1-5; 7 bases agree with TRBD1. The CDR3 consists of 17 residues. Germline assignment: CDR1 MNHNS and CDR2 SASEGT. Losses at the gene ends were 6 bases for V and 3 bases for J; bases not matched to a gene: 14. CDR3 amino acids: CASSEYSGQFLNQPQHF. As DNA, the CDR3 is TGTGCCAGCAGCGAATACTCGGGACAGTTTCTCAATCAGCCCCAGCATTTT.

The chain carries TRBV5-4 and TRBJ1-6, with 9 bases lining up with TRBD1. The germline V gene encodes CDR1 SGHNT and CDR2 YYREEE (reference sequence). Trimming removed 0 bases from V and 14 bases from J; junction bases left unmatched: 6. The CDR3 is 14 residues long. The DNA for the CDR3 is TGTGCCAGCAGCTTGGGGGACAGGGTGGGTACCCTCCACTTT. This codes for CASSLGDRVGTLHF.

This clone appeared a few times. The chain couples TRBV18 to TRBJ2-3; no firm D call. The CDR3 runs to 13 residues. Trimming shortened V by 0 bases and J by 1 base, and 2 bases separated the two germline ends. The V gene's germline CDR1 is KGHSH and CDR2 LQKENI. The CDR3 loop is CASSPPGTDTQYF. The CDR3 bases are TGTGCCAGCTCACCACCGGGCACAGATACGCAGTATTTT.

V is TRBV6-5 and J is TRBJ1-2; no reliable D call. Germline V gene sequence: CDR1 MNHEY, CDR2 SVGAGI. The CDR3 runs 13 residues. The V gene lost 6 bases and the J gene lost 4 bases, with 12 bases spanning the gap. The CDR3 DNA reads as TGTGCCAGCAGAGAACAGCGCTCCTATGGCTACACCTTC. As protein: CASREQRSYGYTF.

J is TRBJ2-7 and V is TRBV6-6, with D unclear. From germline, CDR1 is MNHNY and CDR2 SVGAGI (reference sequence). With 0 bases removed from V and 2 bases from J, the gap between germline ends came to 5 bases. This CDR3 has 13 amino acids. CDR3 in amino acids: CASSYSTPYEQYF. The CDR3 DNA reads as TGTGCCAGCAGTTACTCGACACCCTACGAGCAGTACTTC.

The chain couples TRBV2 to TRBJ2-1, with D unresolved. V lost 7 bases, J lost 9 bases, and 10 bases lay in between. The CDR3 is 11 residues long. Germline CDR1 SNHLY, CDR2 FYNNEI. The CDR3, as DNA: TGTGCCAGCACTGTTTCTATTGAGCAGTTCTTC. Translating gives CASTVSIEQFF.

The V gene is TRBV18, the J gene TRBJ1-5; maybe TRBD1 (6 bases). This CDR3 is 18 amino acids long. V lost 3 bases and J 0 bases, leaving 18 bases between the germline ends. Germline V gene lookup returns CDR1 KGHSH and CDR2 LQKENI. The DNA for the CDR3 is TGTGCCAGCTCACCCTTAATTACAGGGTATCTTAGCAATCAGCCCCAGCATTTT. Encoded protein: CASSPLITGYLSNQPQHF.